This TCR beta chain was recorded in a study of T cells after yellow fever vaccination (dated by TCRdb to about 2019). Background on the whole study: The SMART-Seq v4 Ultra Low Input RNA kit was used to prepare libraries from fractions with low cell numbers. To track T-cell clones before and after primary and booster YFV17D yellow fever vaccination, bulk TCR alpha and beta repertoires were sequenced longitudinally. Two healthy male donors, one aged 18 to 30 and one aged 30 to 40 years, were included in the cohort. Bulk PBMC replicates and cell subsets were isolated from blood drawn at multiple timepoints before and after both primary and secondary immunization. Study-wide conclusions, independent of this receptor: A small share of clonotypes was detected in both CD4 and CD8 compartments, with the overlap likely arising from convergent recombination. FACS-sorted repertoires could contain abundant contaminating clonotypes from the bulk population, so computational filtering was required. After the booster, most clones that had expanded after primary vaccination were detected again (nearly 97% of CD4 and around nine tenths of CD8), suggesting broad maintenance of memory. Compared with the primary T-cell response, the secondary T-cell response was weaker but faster, peaking on day 5 rather than day 15. Because the study included only a couple of donors, the extent to which the findings can be generalized is limited.

Synthesis of TCR cDNA relied on 5'RACE template switching, a step that introduced a universal primer site along with unique molecular identifiers. Priming for cDNA synthesis came from both the TCR alpha and TCR beta constant segments. Library amplification used two PCR steps, and the second PCR step added sample barcodes and sequencing adapters. Sequencing of libraries was done on Illumina HiSeq 2500 (2x100 bp) or NovaSeq (2x150 bp). In the paper's pipeline: Demultiplexing of reads and collapsing into UMI consensus sequences were performed with MIGEC, and V(D)J alignment was carried out with MiXCR. Clonotypes responding to the vaccine were identified with edgeR on replicate PBMC samples, with the criteria of FDR below 0.01 and a log2 fold change above 5 up to day 15. Each bulk clonotype received a CD4 or CD8 identity based on whether the sequenced CD4 or CD8 repertoire contained that clonotype at higher abundance. TCRdb reprocessed the public reads (quality trimming at Q25 with fastp, clone calling with MiXCR) and kept in-frame beta chains. Rows merge per CDR3 protein into single entries with the most common DNA and genes. TCRdb's processing, not the study's, gives the V and J calls here. Across this sample there are hundreds of thousands of distinct CDR3 sequences, with roughly 13% seen only once. Together, the top ten hold more than 13% of the sample.

This clonotype occurred a few times. Its antigen is currently not known. Within one base of it there is no much larger clone, and no base qualities were kept. The treatment or condition label, read with the paper, signifies: live attenuated yellow fever vaccine strain. Two biological replicates of bulk PBMCs were collected at each blood-draw timepoint. PBMCs were isolated from peripheral blood using a standard Ficoll-Paque protocol. RNA was extracted with TriZol from bulk PBMCs, CD4 and CD8 fractions, and dextramer-positive and dextramer-negative fractions. From a lookup of the germline V gene, CDR1 and CDR2 are SGHVS and FQNEAQ. From the cysteine up to the phenylalanine, the CDR3 has a length of 16 residues. The DNA shown is the 48-base CDR3, in frame from base 1. V loses 5 bases of germline sequence and J loses 4 bases, and the interval between the two ends is 17 bases.

This receptor was taken from a man aged 25 to 45 who received the YFV17D yellow fever vaccine. The source material was PBMCs, sampled on the day of the yellow fever booster vaccination. This receptor chain uses TRBV7-8 and TRBJ2-2; a tentative D match to TRBD1 spans 6 bases. Read as DNA, the sequence is TGTGCCAGCAGCATAACAGGGCTGGGTAGCACCGGGGAGCTGTTTTTT. Its protein is CASSITGLGSTGELFF. Supplemented by the reference TRBV7-8 and TRBJ2-2 proteins around the CDR3, the complete variable domain is GAGVSQSPRYKVAKRGQDVALRCDPISGHVSLFWYQQALGQGPEFLTYFQNEAQLDKSGLPSDRFFAERPEGSVSTLKIQRTQQEDSAVYLCASSITGLGSTGELFFGEGSRLTVL.